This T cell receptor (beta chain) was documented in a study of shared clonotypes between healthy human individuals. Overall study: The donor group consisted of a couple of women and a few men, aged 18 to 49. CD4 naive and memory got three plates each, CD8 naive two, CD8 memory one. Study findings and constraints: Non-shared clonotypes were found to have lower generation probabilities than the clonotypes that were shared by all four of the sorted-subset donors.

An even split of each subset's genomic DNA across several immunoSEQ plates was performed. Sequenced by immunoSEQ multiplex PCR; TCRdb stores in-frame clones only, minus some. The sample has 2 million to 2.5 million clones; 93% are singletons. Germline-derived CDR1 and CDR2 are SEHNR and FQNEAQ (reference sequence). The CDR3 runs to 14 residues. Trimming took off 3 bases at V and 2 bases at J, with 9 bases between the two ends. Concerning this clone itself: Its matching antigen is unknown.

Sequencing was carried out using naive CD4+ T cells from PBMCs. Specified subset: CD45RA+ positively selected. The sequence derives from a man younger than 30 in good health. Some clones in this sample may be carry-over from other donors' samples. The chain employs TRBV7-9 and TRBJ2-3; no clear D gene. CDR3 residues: CASSFDIFTDTQYF. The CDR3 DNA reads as TGTGCCAGCAGCTTTGACATATTCACAGATACGCAGTATTTT.